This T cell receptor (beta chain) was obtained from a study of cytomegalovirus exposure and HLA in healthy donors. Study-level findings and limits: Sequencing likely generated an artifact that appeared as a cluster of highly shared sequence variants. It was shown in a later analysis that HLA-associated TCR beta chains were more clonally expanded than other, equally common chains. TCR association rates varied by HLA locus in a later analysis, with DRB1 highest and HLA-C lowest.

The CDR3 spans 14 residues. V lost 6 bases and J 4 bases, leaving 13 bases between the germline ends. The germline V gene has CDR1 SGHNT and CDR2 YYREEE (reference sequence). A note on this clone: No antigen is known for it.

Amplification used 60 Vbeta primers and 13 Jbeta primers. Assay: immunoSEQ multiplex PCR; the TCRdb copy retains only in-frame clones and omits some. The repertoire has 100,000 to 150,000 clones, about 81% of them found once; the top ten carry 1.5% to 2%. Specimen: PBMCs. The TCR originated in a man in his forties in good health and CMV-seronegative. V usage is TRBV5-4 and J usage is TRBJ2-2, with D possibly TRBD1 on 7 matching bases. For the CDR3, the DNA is TGTGCCAGCAACGGGCAGGGGGGCACCGGGGAGCTGTTTTTT. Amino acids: CASNGQGGTGELFF.